This passage covers 23 T cell receptor beta chains from one sample sequenced in a study of Tregs in tolerant kidney transplant recipients. Using immunoSEQ multiplex PCR, the repertoire was profiled, and TCRdb retains in-frame clones only, with some absent. Here the sample spans under 85,000 clones, 85% to 90% being singletons. The specimen was CD4+ T cells from blood, collected before the transplant. The origin of the receptors is a human donor who received a combined kidney and bone marrow transplant.

This sequence joins TRBV5-1 and TRBJ2-1; 8 bases are shared with TRBD1. This CDR3 contains 15 residues. J gave up 5 bases and V 0 bases, and 4 bases lay outside the gene matches. Germline V gene sequence: CDR1 SGHRS, CDR2 YFSETQ. CDR3 DNA: TGCGCCAGCAGCTTGGGGACAGGGCCCAACAATGAGCAGTTCTTC. This sequence encodes CASSLGTGPNNEQFF. Full variable domain (outside the CDR3, taken from reference TRBV5-1 and TRBJ2-1): KAGVTQTPRYLIKTRGQQVTLSCSPISGHRSVSWYQQTPGQGLQFLFEYFSETQRNKGNFPGRFSGRQFSNSRSEMNVSTLELGDSALYLCASSLGTGPNNEQFFGPGTRLTVL.

The genes are TRBV7-9 and TRBJ1-2; 10 positions match TRBD1. Germline V gene lookup returns CDR1 SEHNR and CDR2 FQNEAQ (reference sequence). Trimming at V came to 5 bases and at J to 6 bases, leaving 3 bases not matched to a gene. CDR3 size: 13 residues. CDR3 residues: CASSPDRGHGYTF. The CDR3 DNA sequence: TGTGCCAGCAGCCCCGACAGGGGGCATGGCTACACCTTC.

The rearrangement uses TRBV5-1 and TRBJ2-5; perhaps TRBD1 as D (6 bases). Germline CDR1 is SGHRS and CDR2 is YFSETQ. This CDR3 contains 15 residues. V was clipped by 0 bases and J by 5 bases, with 14 bases between them. The DNA for the CDR3 is TGCGCCAGCAGCTTGGAGGGGGTTGTAGGGGAGACCCAGTACTTC. This sequence encodes CASSLEGVVGETQYF. Based on the CDR3 plus reference TRBV5-1 and TRBJ2-5, the full variable domain is KAGVTQTPRYLIKTRGQQVTLSCSPISGHRSVSWYQQTPGQGLQFLFEYFSETQRNKGNFPGRFSGRQFSNSRSEMNVSTLELGDSALYLCASSLEGVVGETQYFGPGTRLLVL.

The chain carries TRBV4-3 and TRBJ2-3; TRBD2 aligns across 8 bases. The CDR3 length is 15 residues. Germline CDR1 is LGHNA and CDR2 is YSLEER. Germline trimming cut 4 bases from V and 2 bases from J; bases unmatched to any gene: 5. CDR3 nucleotides: TGCGCCAGCAGCCTGACTAGCGAGTACACAGATACGCAGTATTTT. Encoded protein: CASSLTSEYTDTQYF.

The chain carries TRBV7-9 and TRBJ2-5; TRBD2 aligns across 14 bases. The germline V gene encodes CDR1 SEHNR and CDR2 FQNEAQ (reference sequence). The ends lost 5 bases at V and 6 bases at J; junction bases unmatched: 5. The CDR3 is 15 residues long. The CDR3, as DNA: TGTGCCAGCAGCCCAGGGACTAGCGGGAGACAGACCCAGTACTTC. Translation gives CASSPGTSGRQTQYF.

The J gene is TRBJ2-7, the V gene TRBV5-1, with TRBD2 matching 16 bases. The junction had 1 base not matched to a gene; V was cut back by 0 bases and J by 1 base. Germline assignment: CDR1 SGHRS and CDR2 YFSETQ. CDR3 size: 17 residues. In DNA form, the CDR3 reads TGCGCCAGCAGCTTGGAGGGACTAGCGGGAGGGTCCTACGAGCAGTACTTC. Protein: CASSLEGLAGGSYEQYF.

This chain links TRBV7-9 with TRBJ1-3; possible D gene TRBD1, 5 bases. The CDR3 length is 13 residues. Deletions cut 6 bases from V and 4 bases from J, with 10 bases between. Germline V lookup: CDR1 SEHNR, CDR2 FQNEAQ (reference sequence). The CDR3 DNA is TGTGCCAGCAGACCGACAGTGGGAAACACCATATATTTT. Translation gives CASRPTVGNTIYF.

V usage is TRBV28 and J usage is TRBJ1-5; D is unresolved. Germline assignment: CDR1 MDHEN and CDR2 SYDVKM. The V end was cut by 6 bases, the J end by 9 bases, with 12 bases between. This CDR3 has 12 amino acids. The CDR3 protein is CASSPGQRPQHF. For the CDR3, the DNA is TGTGCCAGCAGCCCAGGCCAAAGGCCCCAGCATTTT.

This chain joins TRBV28 and TRBJ2-7, with 9 bases aligning to TRBD1. The CDR3 consists of 15 residues. Germline CDR1 MDHEN, CDR2 SYDVKM. Losses at the gene ends were 2 bases for V and 2 bases for J; bases not matched to a gene: 4. CDR3 amino acids: CASSLGTGIAYEQYF. The CDR3, as DNA: TGTGCCAGCAGTTTAGGGACAGGGATTGCCTACGAGCAGTACTTC.

The chain joins TRBV28 to TRBJ1-1; 10 positions agree with TRBD1. CDR3 length: 14 amino acids. Per germline, CDR1 MDHEN and CDR2 SYDVKM. The junction had 6 bases not matched to a gene; V was cut back by 5 bases and J by 6 bases. This CDR3 reads CASSPGQGSAEAFF. The CDR3 DNA reads TGTGCCAGCAGTCCGGGACAGGGGTCCGCTGAAGCTTTCTTT.

CDR3 amino acids: CASSRDTRAYEQYF. In DNA form, the CDR3 reads TGTGCCAGCAGTAGGGACACTAGAGCCTACGAGCAGTACTTC. This chain connects TRBV6-5 to TRBJ2-7; D is possibly TRBD1 (6 bases). Looked up from germline, CDR1 is MNHEY and CDR2 is SVGAGI. This CDR3 has 14 amino acids. Trimming removed 5 bases at V and 2 bases at J, with 13 bases between.

The chain uses TRBV11-2 and TRBJ2-1, with 7 positions matching TRBD2. From germline, CDR1 is SGHAT and CDR2 FQNNGV. J was trimmed by 0 bases and V by 3 bases; bases with no gene match: 8. This CDR3 region has 17 residues. CDR3 amino acids: CASSFDRTRSSYNEQFF. The CDR3 DNA is TGTGCCAGCAGCTTCGACCGGACTAGGAGCTCCTACAATGAGCAGTTCTTC.

The V call is TRBV29-1, the J call TRBJ2-7, with 8 bases lining up with TRBD2. The germline gives CDR1 SQVTM, CDR2 ANQGSEA. The V gene end was trimmed by 6 bases and the J gene end by 5 bases; junction bases not matched to a gene: 9. The CDR3 length is 13 residues. DNA of the CDR3: TGCAGCGTGGCCGGGGGGGGCAGGAACGAGCAGTACTTC. Its translation: CSVAGGGRNEQYF.

The chain combines TRBV28 with TRBJ2-7; 11 bases are a match to TRBD2. Germline loops: CDR1 MDHEN, CDR2 SYDVKM. This CDR3 region has 16 residues. The V segment lost 2 bases and the J segment 7 bases; nucleotides outside the gene matches: 10. The CDR3 reads CASSLDSLAGGDEQYF. For the CDR3, the DNA is TGTGCCAGCAGTTTAGATTCTCTAGCGGGAGGTGATGAGCAGTACTTC. The whole variable domain, filled in from reference TRBV28 and TRBJ2-7, reads DVKVTQSSRYLVKRTGEKVFLECVQDMDHENMFWYRQDPGLGLRLIYFSYDVKMKEKGDIPEGYSVSREKKERFSLILESASTNQTSMYLCASSLDSLAGGDEQYFGPGTRLTVT.

V gene TRBV30 combines with J gene TRBJ1-4, with TRBD1 identical over 8 bases. Losses at the gene ends were 7 bases for V and 5 bases for J; bases not matched to a gene: 9. Germline assignment: CDR1 GTSNPN and CDR2 SVGIG (reference sequence). This CDR3 is built from 14 residues. CDR3 sequence: CAFQPGQENEKLFF. The CDR3 DNA follows: TGTGCCTTTCAGCCGGGACAGGAGAATGAAAAACTGTTTTTT.

The chain combines TRBV5-1 with TRBJ2-7; 7 nucleotides agree with TRBD2. Trimming took 2 bases from V and 1 from J; bases not matched to a gene: 3. Germline V lookup: CDR1 SGHRS, CDR2 YFSETQ. This CDR3 is built from 14 residues. The CDR3 sequence: CASSLQAGSYEQYF. CDR3 bases: TGCGCCAGCAGCTTACAAGCGGGATCCTACGAGCAGTACTTC.

V is TRBV6-1 and J is TRBJ1-5; TRBD1 aligns across 9 bases. Per the germline V gene, CDR1 is MNHNS and CDR2 is SASEGT. J was trimmed by 3 bases and V by 0 bases; bases with no gene match: 3. The CDR3 is made up of 16 amino acids. In DNA form, the CDR3 reads TGTGCCAGCAGTGAAGCGGGACAGGGTCCCAATCAGCCCCAGCATTTT. Protein: CASSEAGQGPNQPQHF.

This chain joins TRBV9 and TRBJ2-2, with a tentative D call TRBD1 (5 bases). Per germline, CDR1 SGDLS and CDR2 YYNGEE. The CDR3 runs 16 residues. Between the trimmed V and J ends, which lost 4 bases and 0 bases, there was a span of 13 bases. This CDR3 reads CASSFRGAPNTGELFF. In DNA, the CDR3 is TGTGCCAGCAGCTTTCGTGGGGCCCCGAACACCGGGGAGCTGTTTTTT.

In DNA form, the CDR3 reads TGTGCCAGCAGCTTAACGTCGCGAGAGGCCGGGGAGCTGTTTTTT. The encoded protein is CASSLTSREAGELFF. The chain couples TRBV7-7 to TRBJ2-2; D is undetermined. From germline, CDR1 is SSHAT and CDR2 FNYEAQ (reference sequence). Trimming removed 2 bases at V and 6 bases at J, with 13 bases between. This CDR3 contains 15 residues. The entire variable domain, with the rest obtained from reference TRBV7-7 and TRBJ2-2, is as follows: GAGVSQSPRYKVTKRGQDVTLRCDPISSHATLYWYQQALGQGPEFLTYFNYEAQPDKSGLPSDRFSAERPEGSISTLTIQRTEQRDSAMYRCASSLTSREAGELFFGEGSRLTVL.

This clone appeared a few times. This chain connects TRBV28 to TRBJ1-3, with 8 nucleotides matching TRBD1. Trimming at V came to 6 bases and at J to 2 bases, leaving 12 bases not matched to a gene. The CDR3 consists of 17 residues. Per germline, CDR1 MDHEN and CDR2 SYDVKM. The DNA for the CDR3 is TGTGCCAGCAGGCCCGGGACAGGCCGGCAGGCTGGAAACACCATATATTTT. Translation gives CASRPGTGRQAGNTIYF.

The V gene is TRBV6-6, the J gene TRBJ2-7; D may be TRBD2 (6 bases). Trimming took 2 bases from V and 0 from J, leaving 11 bases between them. The CDR3 is 15 residues long. CDR1 is MNHNY, CDR2 SVGAGI, per germline (reference sequence). The CDR3 sequence: CASSYAGPSSYEQYF. The CDR3, as DNA: TGTGCCAGCAGTTACGCGGGGCCGAGCTCCTACGAGCAGTACTTC.

This clone was recorded only once. The chain couples TRBV10-1 to TRBJ2-7, with TRBD1 as a possible D gene (6 bases). This CDR3 region has 13 residues. Germline loops: CDR1 WNHNN, CDR2 SYGVQD (reference sequence). V was trimmed by 4 bases and J by 3 bases, leaving 10 bases between them. CDR3 in amino acids: CASSGDTVYEQYF. The DNA for the CDR3 is TGCGCCAGCAGTGGGGACACAGTCTACGAGCAGTACTTC.

This chain joins TRBV11-3 and TRBJ2-2; D not resolved. Trimming pared 4 bases from V and 4 bases from J, leaving 13 bases between. This CDR3 has 15 residues. CDR1 is SGHNT and CDR2 is YENEEA in the germline V gene. The CDR3 spells CASSSSPPPTGELFF. In nucleotides, the CDR3 is TGTGCCAGCAGCTCCTCCCCTCCCCCCACCGGGGAGCTGTTTTTT.